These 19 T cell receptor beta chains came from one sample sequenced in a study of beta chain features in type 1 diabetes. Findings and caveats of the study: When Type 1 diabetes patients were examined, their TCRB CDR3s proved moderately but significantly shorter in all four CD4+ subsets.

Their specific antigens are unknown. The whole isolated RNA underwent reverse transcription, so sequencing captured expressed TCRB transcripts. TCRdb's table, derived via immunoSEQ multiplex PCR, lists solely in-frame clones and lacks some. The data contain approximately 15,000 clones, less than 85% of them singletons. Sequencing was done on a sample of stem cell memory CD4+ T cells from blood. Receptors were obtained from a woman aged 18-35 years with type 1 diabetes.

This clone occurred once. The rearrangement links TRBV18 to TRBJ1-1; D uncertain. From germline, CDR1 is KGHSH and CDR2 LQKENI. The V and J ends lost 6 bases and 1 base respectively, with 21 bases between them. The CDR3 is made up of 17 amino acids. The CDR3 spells CASSPTVRGAGNTEAFF. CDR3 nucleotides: TGTGCCAGCTCGCCTACAGTGCGGGGAGCAGGGAACACTGAAGCTTTCTTT.

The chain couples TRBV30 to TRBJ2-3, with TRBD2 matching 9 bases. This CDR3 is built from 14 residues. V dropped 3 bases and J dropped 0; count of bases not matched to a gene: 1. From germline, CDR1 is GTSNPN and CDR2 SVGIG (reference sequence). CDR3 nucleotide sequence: TGTGCCTGGAGGCTAGCGGGGAGCACAGATACGCAGTATTTT. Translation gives CAWRLAGSTDTQYF.

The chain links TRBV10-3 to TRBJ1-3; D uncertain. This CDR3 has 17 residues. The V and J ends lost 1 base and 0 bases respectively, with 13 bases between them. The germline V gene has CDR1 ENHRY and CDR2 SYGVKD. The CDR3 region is CAISEFLAESSGNTIYF. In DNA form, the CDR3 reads TGTGCCATCAGTGAGTTTTTGGCGGAGAGCTCTGGAAACACCATATATTTT.

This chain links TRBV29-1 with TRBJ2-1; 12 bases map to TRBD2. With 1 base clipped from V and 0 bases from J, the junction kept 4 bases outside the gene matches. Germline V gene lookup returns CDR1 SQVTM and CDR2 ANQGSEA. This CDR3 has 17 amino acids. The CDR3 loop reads CSVEGLAGGPSYNEQFF. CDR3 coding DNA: TGCAGCGTTGAAGGGCTAGCGGGAGGGCCCTCCTACAATGAGCAGTTCTTC.

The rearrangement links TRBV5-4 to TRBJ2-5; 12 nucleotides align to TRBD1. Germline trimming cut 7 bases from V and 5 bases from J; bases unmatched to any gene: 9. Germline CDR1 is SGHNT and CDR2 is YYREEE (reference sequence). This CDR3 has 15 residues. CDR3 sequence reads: CASRFWDRGLETQYF. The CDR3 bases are TGTGCCAGCCGATTCTGGGACAGGGGGCTTGAGACCCAGTACTTC.

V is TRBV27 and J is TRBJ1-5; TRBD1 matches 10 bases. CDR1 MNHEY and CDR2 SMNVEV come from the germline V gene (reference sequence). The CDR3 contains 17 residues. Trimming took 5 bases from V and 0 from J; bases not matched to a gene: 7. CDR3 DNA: TGTGCCAGCAGTCTGCGACAGGGGGCGGGTAGCAATCAGCCCCAGCATTTT. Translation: CASSLRQGAGSNQPQHF.

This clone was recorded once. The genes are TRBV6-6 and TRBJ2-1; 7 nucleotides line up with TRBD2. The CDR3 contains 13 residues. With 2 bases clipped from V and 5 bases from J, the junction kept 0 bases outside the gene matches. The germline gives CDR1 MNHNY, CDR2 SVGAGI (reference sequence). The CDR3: CASSYLADNEQFF. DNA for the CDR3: TGTGCCAGCAGTTACCTAGCGGACAATGAGCAGTTCTTC.

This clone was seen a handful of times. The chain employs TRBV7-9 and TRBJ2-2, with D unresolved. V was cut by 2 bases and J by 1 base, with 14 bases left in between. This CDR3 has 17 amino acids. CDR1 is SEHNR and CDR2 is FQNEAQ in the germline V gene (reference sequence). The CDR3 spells CASSLSVSTLNTGELFF. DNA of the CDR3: TGTGCCAGCAGCTTATCCGTTAGCACGCTGAACACCGGGGAGCTGTTTTTT.

The CDR3 DNA reads TGTGCTAGTGGTTCCCTCCCCCGGGTTGTCCCTGAAGCTTTCTTT. This sequence encodes CASGSLPRVVPEAFF. This chain uses TRBV12-5 with TRBJ1-1; D gene ambiguous. V was cut by 4 bases and J by 6 bases, with 18 bases left in between. Germline values: CDR1 LGHNT, CDR2 FRNRAP. This CDR3 comprises 15 residues. Full variable domain (missing parts from reference TRBV12-5 and TRBJ1-1): DARVTQTPRHKVTEMGQEVTMRCQPILGHNTVFWYRQTMMQGLELLAYFRNRAPLDDSGMPKDRFSAEMPDATLATLKIQPSEPRDSAVYFCASGSLPRVVPEAFFGQGTRLTVV.

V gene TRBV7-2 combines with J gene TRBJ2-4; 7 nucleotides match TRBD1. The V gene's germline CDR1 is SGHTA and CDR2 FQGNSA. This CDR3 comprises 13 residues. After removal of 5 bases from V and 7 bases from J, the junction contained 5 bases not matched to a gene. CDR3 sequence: CASSRDRDNIQYF. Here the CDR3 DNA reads TGTGCCAGCAGCCGAGACAGGGATAACATTCAGTACTTC.

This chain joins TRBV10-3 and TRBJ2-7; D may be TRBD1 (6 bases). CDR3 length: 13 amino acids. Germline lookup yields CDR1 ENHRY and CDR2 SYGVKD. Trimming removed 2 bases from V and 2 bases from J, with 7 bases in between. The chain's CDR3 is CAISEGQPYEQYV. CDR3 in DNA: TGTGCCATCAGTGAGGGACAGCCCTACGAGCAGTACGTC.

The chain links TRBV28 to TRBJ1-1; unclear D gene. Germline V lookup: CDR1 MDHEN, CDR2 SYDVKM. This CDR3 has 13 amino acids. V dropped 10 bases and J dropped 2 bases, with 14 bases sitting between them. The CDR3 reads CATCREENTEAFF. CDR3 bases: TGTGCCACCTGCCGGGAGGAAAACACTGAAGCTTTCTTT.

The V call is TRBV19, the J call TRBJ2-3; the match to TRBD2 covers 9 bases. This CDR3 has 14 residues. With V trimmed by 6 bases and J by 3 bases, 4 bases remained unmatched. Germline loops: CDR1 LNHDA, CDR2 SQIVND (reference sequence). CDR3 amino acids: CASRRLAVTDTQYF. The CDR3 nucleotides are TGTGCCAGTAGGCGACTAGCGGTTACAGATACGCAGTATTTT.

CDR3 coding DNA: TGTGCCAGCAGCTTACTACTTGGAGGTAACACTGAAGCTTTCTTT. Amino acids: CASSLLLGGNTEAFF. The chain carries TRBV7-9 and TRBJ1-1; D remains ambiguous. The CDR3 spans 15 residues. The V gene's germline CDR1 is SEHNR and CDR2 FQNEAQ (reference sequence). Between the trimmed V and J ends, which lost 2 bases and 2 bases, there was a span of 12 bases.

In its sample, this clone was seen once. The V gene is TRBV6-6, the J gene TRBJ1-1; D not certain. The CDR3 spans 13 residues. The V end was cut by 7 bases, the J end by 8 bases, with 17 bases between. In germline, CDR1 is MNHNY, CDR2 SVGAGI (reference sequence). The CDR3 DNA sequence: TGTGCCAGCACCCCTGGGAGAATTAGGGAAGCTTTCTTT. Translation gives CASTPGRIREAFF.

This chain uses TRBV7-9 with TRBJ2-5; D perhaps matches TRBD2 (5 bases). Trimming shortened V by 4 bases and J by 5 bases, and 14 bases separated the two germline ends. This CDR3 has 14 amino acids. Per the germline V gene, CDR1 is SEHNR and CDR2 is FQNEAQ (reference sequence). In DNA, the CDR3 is TGTGCCAGCAGCTGGGGAGTTCCCCCCGAGACCCAGTACTTC. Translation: CASSWGVPPETQYF.

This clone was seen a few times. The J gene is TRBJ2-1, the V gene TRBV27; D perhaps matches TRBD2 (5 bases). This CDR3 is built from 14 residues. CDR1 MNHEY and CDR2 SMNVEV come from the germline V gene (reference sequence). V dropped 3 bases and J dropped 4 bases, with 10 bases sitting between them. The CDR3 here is CASSFEGPYNEQFF. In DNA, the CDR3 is TGTGCCAGCAGTTTCGAGGGTCCATACAATGAGCAGTTCTTC.

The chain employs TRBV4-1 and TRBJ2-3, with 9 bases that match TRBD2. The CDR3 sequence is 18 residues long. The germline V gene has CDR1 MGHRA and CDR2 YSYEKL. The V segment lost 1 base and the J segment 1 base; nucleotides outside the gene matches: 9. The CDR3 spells CASSQGFGGRAGTDTQYF. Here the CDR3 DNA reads TGCGCCAGCAGCCAAGGTTTCGGCGGGAGGGCCGGCACAGATACGCAGTATTTT.

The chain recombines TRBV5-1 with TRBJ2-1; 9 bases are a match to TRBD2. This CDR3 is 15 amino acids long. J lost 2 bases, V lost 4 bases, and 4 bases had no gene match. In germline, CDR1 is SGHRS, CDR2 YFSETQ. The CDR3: CASSLSGSAYNEQFF. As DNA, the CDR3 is TGCGCCAGCAGCCTTAGCGGGAGTGCCTACAATGAGCAGTTCTTC. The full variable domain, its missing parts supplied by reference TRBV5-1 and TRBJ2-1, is KAGVTQTPRYLIKTRGQQVTLSCSPISGHRSVSWYQQTPGQGLQFLFEYFSETQRNKGNFPGRFSGRQFSNSRSEMNVSTLELGDSALYLCASSLSGSAYNEQFFGPGTRLTVL.